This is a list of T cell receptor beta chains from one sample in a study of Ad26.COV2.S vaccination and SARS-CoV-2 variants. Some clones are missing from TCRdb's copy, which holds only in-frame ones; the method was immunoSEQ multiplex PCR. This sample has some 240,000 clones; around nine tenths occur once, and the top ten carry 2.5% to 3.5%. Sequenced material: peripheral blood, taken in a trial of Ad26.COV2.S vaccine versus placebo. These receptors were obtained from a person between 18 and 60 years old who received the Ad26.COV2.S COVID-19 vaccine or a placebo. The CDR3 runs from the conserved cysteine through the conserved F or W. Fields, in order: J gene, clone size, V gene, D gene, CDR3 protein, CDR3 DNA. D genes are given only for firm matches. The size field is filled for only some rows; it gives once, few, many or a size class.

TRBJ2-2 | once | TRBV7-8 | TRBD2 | CASSPSLAGATGELFF | TGTGCCAGCAGCCCTTCACTAGCGGGGGCCACCGGGGAGCTGTTTTTT
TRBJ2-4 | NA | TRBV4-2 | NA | CASSRGDRPKNIQYF | TGTGCCAGCAGCCGGGGGGACAGACCCAAAAACATTCAGTACTTC
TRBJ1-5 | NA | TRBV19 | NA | CASSISTGQINQPQHF | TGTGCCAGTAGTATTTCTACAGGGCAAATAAATCAGCCCCAGCATTTT
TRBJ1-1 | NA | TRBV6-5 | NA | CASKRGSEAFF | TGTGCCAGCAAACGTGGGTCCGAAGCTTTCTTT
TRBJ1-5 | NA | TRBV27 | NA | CASSFINQPQHF | TGTGCCAGCAGTTTCATCAATCAGCCCCAGCATTTT
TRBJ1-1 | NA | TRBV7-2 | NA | CASSLTLNTEAFF | TGTGCCAGCAGCTTAACCCTGAACACTGAAGCTTTCTTT
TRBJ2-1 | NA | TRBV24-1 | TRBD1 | CATSDPGTGLFF | TGTGCCACCAGTGACCCCGGGACAGGGCTGTTCTTC
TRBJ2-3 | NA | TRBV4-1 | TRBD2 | CASSHTRTGTSGRGADTQYF | TGCGCCAGCAGCCACACCAGGACCGGGACTAGCGGGAGGGGGGCAGATACGCAGTATTTT
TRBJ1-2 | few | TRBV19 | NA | CASSISGSNYGYTF | TGTGCCAGTAGTATATCAGGGTCCAACTATGGCTACACCTTC
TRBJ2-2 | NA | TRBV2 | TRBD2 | CASSEGGTRRLELFF | TGTGCCAGCAGTGAAGGAGGGACTAGACGGTTGGAGCTGTTTTTT
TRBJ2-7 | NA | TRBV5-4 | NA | CASSTPSGEGDEQYF | TGTGCCAGCAGCACGCCCTCGGGGGAAGGCGACGAGCAGTACTTC
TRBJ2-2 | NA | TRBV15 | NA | CATREPEGYTGELFF | TGTGCCACCAGGGAACCGGAAGGGTACACCGGGGAGCTGTTTTTT
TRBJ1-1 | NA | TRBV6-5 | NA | CASSYYVSGEAFF | TGTGCCAGCAGTTACTATGTATCGGGGGAAGCTTTCTTT
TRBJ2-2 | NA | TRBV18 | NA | CASSTYRRANTGELFF | TGTGCCAGCTCAACTTACAGGCGAGCGAACACCGGGGAGCTGTTTTTT
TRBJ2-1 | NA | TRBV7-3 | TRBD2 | CASSRAPTGTSVSAEQFF | TGTGCCAGCAGTCGAGCTCCCACGGGGACTAGCGTTTCGGCTGAGCAGTTCTTC
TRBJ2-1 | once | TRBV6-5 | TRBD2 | CASSTRLANYNEQFF | TGTGCCAGCAGTACAAGACTAGCGAACTACAATGAGCAGTTCTTC
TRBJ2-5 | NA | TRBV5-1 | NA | CASRGNPQETQYF | TGCGCCAGCCGCGGCAACCCCCAAGAGACCCAGTACTTC
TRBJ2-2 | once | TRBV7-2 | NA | CASSLTPGELFF | TGTGCCAGCAGCTTGACTCCCGGGGAGCTGTTTTTT
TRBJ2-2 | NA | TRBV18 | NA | CASSPQVLLGLNPGELFF | TGTGCCAGCTCACCCCAGGTATTGCTGGGCCTAAACCCCGGGGAGCTGTTTTTT
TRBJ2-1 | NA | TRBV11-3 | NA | CASSTRVGDEQFF | TGTGCCAGCAGCACGCGAGTAGGGGATGAGCAGTTCTTC
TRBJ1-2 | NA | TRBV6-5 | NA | CASSFGGYGYTF | TGTGCCAGCAGTTTCGGAGGATATGGCTACACCTTC
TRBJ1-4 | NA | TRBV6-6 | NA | CASSYGGNEKLFF | TGTGCCAGCAGTTACGGGGGTAATGAAAAACTGTTTTTT
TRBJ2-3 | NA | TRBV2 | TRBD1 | CASSSDGQGSKYF | TGTGCCAGCAGTTCCGATGGACAGGGTAGTAAGTATTTT
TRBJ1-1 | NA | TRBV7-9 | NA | CASVVGQATNEAFF | TGTGCCAGCGTCGTAGGGCAAGCAACAAATGAAGCTTTCTTT
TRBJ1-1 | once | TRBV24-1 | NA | CATTGVNTEAFF | TGTGCCACCACGGGGGTTAATACTGAAGCTTTCTTT
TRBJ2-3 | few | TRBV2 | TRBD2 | CASRLAGVSTDTQYF | TGTGCCAGCAGGCTAGCGGGAGTTAGCACAGATACGCAGTATTTT
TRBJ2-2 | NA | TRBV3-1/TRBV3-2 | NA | CASSRVNTGELFF | TGTGCCAGCAGCCGGGTGAACACCGGGGAGCTGTTTTTT
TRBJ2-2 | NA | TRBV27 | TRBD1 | CASSVRQGVAGELFF | TGTGCCAGCAGTGTACGACAGGGGGTGGCCGGGGAGCTGTTTTTT
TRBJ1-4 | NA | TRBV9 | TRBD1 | CASSVGTGGGEKLFF | TGTGCCAGCAGCGTCGGGACAGGCGGGGGTGAAAAACTGTTTTTT
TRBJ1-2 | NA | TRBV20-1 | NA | CSARDSPSYTF | TGCAGTGCTAGAGATTCCCCTAGCTACACCTTC
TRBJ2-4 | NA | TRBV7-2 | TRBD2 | CASSSGLGDKNIQYF | TGTGCCAGCAGCTCGGGACTAGGGGACAAAAACATTCAGTACTTC
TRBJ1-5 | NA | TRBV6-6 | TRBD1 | CASSQGGNQPQHF | TGTGCCAGCAGCCAGGGGGGTAATCAGCCCCAGCATTTT
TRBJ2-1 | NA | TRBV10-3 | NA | CAISGGLNEQFF | TGTGCCATCAGTGGGGGACTCAATGAGCAGTTCTTC
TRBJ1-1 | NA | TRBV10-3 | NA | CAISEEAGITEAFF | TGTGCCATCAGTGAGGAGGCAGGGATCACTGAAGCTTTCTTT
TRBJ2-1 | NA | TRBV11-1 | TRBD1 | CASSLLNRGLGNEQFF | TGTGCCAGCAGCCTCCTGAACAGGGGGCTAGGCAATGAGCAGTTCTTC
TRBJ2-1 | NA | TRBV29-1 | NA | CSVEGTESSYNEQFF | TGCAGCGTTGAAGGGACAGAGAGCTCCTACAATGAGCAGTTCTTC
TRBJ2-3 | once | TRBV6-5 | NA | CASSLVRGDTQYF | TGTGCCAGCAGTCTGGTGAGGGGAGATACGCAGTATTTT
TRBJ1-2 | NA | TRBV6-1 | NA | CASSEGGVNYGYTF | TGTGCCAGCAGTGAAGGTGGTGTAAACTATGGCTACACCTTC
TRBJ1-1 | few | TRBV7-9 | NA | CASSSGQFGMNTEAFF | TGTGCCAGCAGTTCCGGACAGTTTGGGATGAACACTGAAGCTTTCTTT
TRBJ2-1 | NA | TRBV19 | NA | CASSIQGGSYNEQFF | TGTGCCAGTAGTATACAGGGGGGATCCTACAATGAGCAGTTCTTC
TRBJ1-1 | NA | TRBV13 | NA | CASSLTNPTESEAFF | TGTGCCAGCAGCCTAACCAACCCGACAGAGTCAGAAGCTTTCTTT
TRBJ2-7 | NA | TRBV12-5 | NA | CASGLTGDSYEQYF | TGTGCTAGTGGTTTGACAGGAGATTCCTACGAGCAGTACTTC
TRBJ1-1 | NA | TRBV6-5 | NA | CASRSGTRNTEAFF | TGTGCCAGCAGATCCGGGACGAGGAACACTGAAGCTTTCTTT